The 31 T cell receptor beta chains presented below share a single source sample, sequenced in a study of blood T cell repertoires in COVID-19. Assay: immunoSEQ multiplex PCR; the TCRdb copy retains only in-frame clones and omits some. The repertoire includes 85,000 or so clones, 86% of them detected once, and 25% to 30% sits in the top ten. The sequencing input was peripheral blood. These receptors all come from a man between 45 and 60 years old with active or convalescent COVID-19.

This chain joins TRBV5-6 and TRBJ2-5; D is uncertain. Germline CDR1 reads SGHDT; CDR2 reads YYEEEE. This CDR3 comprises 11 residues. The ends were cut back, 5 bases at V and 5 bases at J, with 7 bases in the middle. The CDR3 loop reads CASSRVETQYF. The CDR3 DNA reads as TGTGCCAGCAGTCGGGTGGAGACCCAGTACTTC. The full variable domain, in which reference TRBV5-6 and TRBJ2-5 provide the parts outside the CDR3, is DAGVTQSPTHLIKTRGQQVTLRCSPKSGHDTVSWYQQALGQGPQFIFQYYEEEERQRGNFPDRFSGHQFPNYSSELNVNALLLGDSALYLCASSRVETQYFGPGTRLLVL.

The chain employs TRBV5-6 and TRBJ2-3; 10 nucleotides agree with TRBD1. Germline CDR1 is SGHDT and CDR2 is YYEEEE. After removal of 5 bases from V and 5 bases from J, the junction contained 8 bases not matched to a gene. CDR3 length: 15 amino acids. CDR3 sequence: CASRLRQGARDTQYF. CDR3 nucleotide sequence: TGTGCCAGCAGACTAAGACAGGGGGCTAGAGATACGCAGTATTTT.

The DNA of the CDR3 is TGCGCCAGCAGCTTGGAGATCGGGACAGTTTACAATGAGCAGTTCTTC. It encodes CASSLEIGTVYNEQFF. The chain carries TRBV5-1 and TRBJ2-1, with 7 bases fitting TRBD1. CDR3 length: 16 amino acids. The V gene's germline CDR1 is SGHRS and CDR2 YFSETQ. V was pared by 0 bases and J by 4 bases, with 7 bases of the junction left unmatched.

The rearrangement uses TRBV19 and TRBJ1-1, with TRBD1 matching 8 bases. The CDR3 length is 15 residues. CDR1 and CDR2 (germline): LNHDA, SQIVND (reference sequence). The trim removed 9 bases at V and 3 bases at J, leaving 12 bases unmatched. The CDR3 is CASTDRVVADTEAFF. DNA for the CDR3: TGTGCCAGCACGGACAGGGTCGTAGCTGACACTGAAGCTTTCTTT.

The chain couples TRBV7-2 to TRBJ2-7; possible D gene TRBD1, 5 bases. V lost 5 bases to trimming and J lost 0 bases, with 14 bases between them. Germline loops: CDR1 SGHTA, CDR2 FQGNSA. The CDR3 extends over 15 amino acids. This chain's CDR3 is CASSLYSDSSYEQYF. The CDR3 DNA follows: TGTGCCAGCAGCCTCTACAGTGACAGCTCCTACGAGCAGTACTTC.

V is TRBV19 and J is TRBJ2-7, with D possibly being TRBD1 (5 bases). Germline lookup yields CDR1 LNHDA and CDR2 SQIVND (reference sequence). The CDR3 loop spans 13 amino acids. Trimming stripped 5 bases from V and 0 bases from J, with 8 bases between. CDR3 sequence (DNA): TGTGCCAGTAGTTACAGGACCTCCTACGAGCAGTACTTC. Translation: CASSYRTSYEQYF.

The chain uses TRBV13 and TRBJ1-1, with 8 bases identical to TRBD1. CDR3 length: 16 residues. V lost 4 bases to trimming and J lost 1 base; unmatched junction nucleotides: 8. Germline CDR1 and CDR2: PRHDT and FYEKMQ (reference sequence). CDR3 protein: CASSSWAGTGNTEAFF. CDR3 DNA sequence: TGTGCCAGCAGCTCCTGGGCCGGGACAGGGAACACTGAAGCTTTCTTT.

The CDR3 DNA reads as TGTGCCTGGAGTTTGCAGGCGCAAAACACCATATATTTT. Translating it yields CAWSLQAQNTIYF. The J gene is TRBJ1-3, the V gene TRBV30; D gene unclear. With 2 bases removed from V and 6 bases from J, the gap between germline ends came to 11 bases. Germline CDR1 and CDR2: GTSNPN and SVGIG (reference sequence). This CDR3 has 13 amino acids.

This clone showed up just a few times. The chain joins TRBV10-3 to TRBJ2-3, with 9 bases that match TRBD1. The CDR3 has 13 amino acids. V lost 10 bases, J lost 6 bases, and 8 bases stayed unmatched. Germline assignment: CDR1 ENHRY and CDR2 SYGVKD. The CDR3 reads CATLGQGSDTQYF. The CDR3 region has the DNA TGTGCCACCCTGGGACAGGGATCGGATACGCAGTATTTT.

The gene calls are TRBV9 and TRBJ1-2; 9 nucleotides match TRBD1. Trimming removed 3 bases from V and 5 bases from J; junction bases left unmatched: 5. The CDR3 is 14 amino acids. Per the germline V gene, CDR1 is SGDLS and CDR2 is YYNGEE. The CDR3 nucleotides are TGTGCCAGCAGCGCAGCCGGGACAGGGTATGGCTACACCTTC. Translated: CASSAAGTGYGYTF.

The chain links TRBV19 to TRBJ2-7; 8 positions agree with TRBD1. Trimming cost V 3 bases and J 1 base; bases outside gene matches: 5. The CDR3 extends over 15 amino acids. CDR1 is LNHDA, CDR2 SQIVND, per germline (reference sequence). The chain's CDR3 is CASSIGTGLSYEQYF. For the CDR3, the DNA is TGTGCCAGTAGTATTGGGACAGGACTTTCCTACGAGCAGTACTTC.

This clone has a handful of counts. The chain links TRBV10-3 to TRBJ2-7; TRBD1 matches at 7 bases. CDR1 is ENHRY and CDR2 is SYGVKD in the germline V gene. The junction had 5 bases not matched to a gene; V was cut back by 7 bases and J by 2 bases. The CDR3 sequence is 13 residues long. This chain's CDR3 is CAIKGGTTYEQYF. As DNA, the CDR3 is TGTGCCATCAAAGGGGGCACGACCTACGAGCAGTACTTC.

V is TRBV10-3 and J is TRBJ2-2, with D maybe TRBD1 (6 bases). CDR1 and CDR2 from the germline V gene are ENHRY and SYGVKD. V lost 5 bases, J lost 5 bases, and 6 bases lay in between. The CDR3 extends over 12 amino acids. As DNA, the CDR3 is TGTGCCATCAGTAGGGGGACCGGGGAGCTGTTTTTT. Translating it yields CAISRGTGELFF.

CDR3 nucleotides: TGTGCCAGTAGTGGCGGGACTACGCAGTATTTT. Amino acids: CASSGGTTQYF. V usage is TRBV19 and J usage is TRBJ2-3; weak D call: TRBD2 (6 bases). Trimming took 5 bases from V and 8 from J, leaving 8 bases between them. CDR1 LNHDA and CDR2 SQIVND come from the germline V gene (reference sequence). CDR3 length: 11 amino acids.

The chain links TRBV6-2 or TRBV6-3 to TRBJ2-7, with TRBD2 matching 7 bases. CDR1 and CDR2 from the germline V gene are MNHEY and SVGEGT. J was trimmed by 2 bases and V by 5 bases; bases with no gene match: 9. The CDR3 length is 15 residues. The CDR3 region is CASSKSGVKTYEQYF. The CDR3 DNA is TGTGCCAGCAGTAAAAGCGGGGTAAAGACCTACGAGCAGTACTTC.

The chain combines TRBV7-9 with TRBJ2-7; D may be TRBD1 (6 bases). The V end was cut by 5 bases, the J end by 4 bases, with 12 bases between. Germline CDR1 is SEHNR and CDR2 is FQNEAQ (reference sequence). This CDR3 region has 13 residues. In DNA form, the CDR3 reads TGTGCCAGCAGCCACCCCGGACAGTACGAGCAGTACTTC. It translates to CASSHPGQYEQYF.

The rearrangement uses TRBV27 and TRBJ2-3; D is unclear. The CDR3 runs to 14 residues. Germline V gene lookup returns CDR1 MNHEY and CDR2 SMNVEV (reference sequence). With 5 bases removed from V and 4 bases from J, the gap between germline ends came to 13 bases. Here the CDR3 reads CASSPQVKPDTQYF. In DNA form, the CDR3 reads TGTGCCAGCAGTCCTCAGGTGAAACCAGATACGCAGTATTTT.

This clone was picked up a small number of times. The chain employs TRBV28 and TRBJ1-5, with D hard to call. This CDR3 spans 15 amino acids. V was cut by 2 bases and J by 6 bases, with 14 bases left in between. The germline V gene encodes CDR1 MDHEN and CDR2 SYDVKM. The CDR3 region has the DNA TGTGCCAGCAGTTTAATCGGGTTCGGAAGTCAGCCCCAGCATTTT. Amino acids: CASSLIGFGSQPQHF.

In this sample, this clone turned up once. The chain carries TRBV10-3 and TRBJ2-2, with a weak D call TRBD2 (6 bases). Trimming took 3 bases from V and 6 from J, leaving 17 bases between them. This CDR3 is 16 amino acids long. From germline, CDR1 is ENHRY and CDR2 SYGVKD. CDR3 DNA sequence: TGTGCCATCAGTGACGGAGCGCCCGGGACTTCCGGGGAGCTGTTTTTT. Amino acid sequence: CAISDGAPGTSGELFF.

The chain has TRBV24-1 and TRBJ2-4; maybe TRBD1 (6 bases). CDR1 is KGHDR, CDR2 SFDVKD, per germline. Trimming shortened V by 4 bases and J by 4 bases, and 13 bases separated the two germline ends. The CDR3 spans 15 residues. Here the CDR3 DNA reads TGTGCCACCAGTGAAACACAGGGATCGAAAAACATTCAGTACTTC. Translation: CATSETQGSKNIQYF.

The CDR3 DNA follows: TGTGCCAGCAGTGAAACTAGGCGTAACGAGCAGTACTTC. This encodes CASSETRRNEQYF. The rearrangement links TRBV6-1 to TRBJ2-7, with TRBD2 as a possible D gene (5 bases). Germline CDR1 is MNHNS and CDR2 is SASEGT. The CDR3 contains 13 residues. V lost 2 bases, J lost 5 bases, and 10 bases lay in between.

The J gene is TRBJ2-7, the V gene TRBV4-3, with TRBD2 identical over 9 bases. V was pared by 0 bases and J by 4 bases, with 7 bases of the junction left unmatched. The CDR3 length is 16 residues. CDR1 is LGHNA and CDR2 is YSLEER in the germline V gene. The CDR3 DNA reads TGCGCCAGCAGCCAAGATCGGCTAGCGGGGTCATACGAGCAGTACTTC. This gives the protein CASSQDRLAGSYEQYF.

The rearrangement joins TRBV28 to TRBJ2-2, with 8 positions matching TRBD1. The length of the CDR3 is 15 residues. The V gene's germline CDR1 is MDHEN and CDR2 SYDVKM. V lost 7 bases to trimming and J lost 6 bases; unmatched junction nucleotides: 10. CDR3 bases: TGTGCCAGCAATAAACCCAGGGGGCTATCCGGGGAGCTGTTTTTT. Protein product: CASNKPRGLSGELFF.

The rearrangement joins TRBV24-1 to TRBJ1-1; 7 bases are a match to TRBD1. This CDR3 is 14 amino acids long. CDR1 and CDR2 from the germline V gene are KGHDR and SFDVKD. J was trimmed by 8 bases and V by 3 bases; bases with no gene match: 8. The CDR3 protein is CATSDHLTGAEAFF. In DNA form, the CDR3 reads TGTGCCACCAGTGATCACCTTACAGGGGCAGAAGCTTTCTTT.

This clone has a single count. CDR3 nucleotides: TGTGCCAGCAGCAGGGGACGTCAGGGGAGCACGGATCAGCCCCAGCATTTT. Encoded protein: CASSRGRQGSTDQPQHF. The V call is TRBV27, the J call TRBJ1-5; tentative D call: TRBD1 (6 bases). The CDR3 sequence is 17 residues long. V lost 6 bases and J lost 5, with 23 bases in between. Germline CDR1 MNHEY, CDR2 SMNVEV (reference sequence).

The V call is TRBV29-1, the J call TRBJ2-2, with D maybe TRBD1 (6 bases). V was cut by 3 bases and J by 6 bases, with 14 bases left in between. The CDR3 runs 14 residues. Per the germline V gene, CDR1 is SQVTM and CDR2 is ANQGSEA. DNA of the CDR3: TGCAGCGTTGATGGGGGCTACGAGTCCGGGGAGCTGTTTTTT. Its translation is CSVDGGYESGELFF.

The J gene is TRBJ2-3, the V gene TRBV4-3; 14 nucleotides agree with TRBD2. The J segment lost 0 bases and the V segment lost 5 bases, leaving 4 bases of the junction unmatched. Germline V gives CDR1 LGHNA, CDR2 YSLEER. The CDR3 loop spans 17 amino acids. The CDR3, as DNA: TGCGCCAGCAGCTCCGGGACTAGCGGGGGTAGCACAGATACGCAGTATTTT. Residues: CASSSGTSGGSTDTQYF.

The chain combines TRBV4-1 with TRBJ2-2, with 11 nucleotides matching TRBD1. The trim removed 2 bases at V and 0 bases at J, leaving 5 bases unmatched. The CDR3 has 18 amino acids. Germline values: CDR1 MGHRA, CDR2 YSYEKL. The DNA for the CDR3 is TGCGCCAGCAGCCAAACCGGGACAGGGGGAGCGAACACCGGGGAGCTGTTTTTT. Residues: CASSQTGTGGANTGELFF.

This clone showed up just a few times. This sequence joins TRBV7-8 and TRBJ2-7; D is possibly TRBD2 (5 bases). Trimming pared 1 base from V and 4 bases from J, leaving 11 bases between. This CDR3 is built from 14 residues. The germline gives CDR1 SGHVS, CDR2 FQNEAQ. The CDR3 DNA is TGTGCCAGCAGCTTAGTGAGACGGGGATACGAGCAGTACTTC. Translation gives CASSLVRRGYEQYF.

The chain is built from TRBV25-1 and TRBJ2-2, with 7 bases matching TRBD1. The CDR3 has 17 residues. The germline CDR1 and CDR2 sequences are MGHDK and SYGVNS. J was trimmed by 4 bases and V by 3 bases; bases with no gene match: 11. The CDR3 coding sequence is TGTGCCAGCAGTGACCCCGGTACAGGGGTAATCACCGGGGAGCTGTTTTTT. It translates to CASSDPGTGVITGELFF.

This clone was seen more than once but under ten times. The sample holds other DNA sequences that translate to the same CDR3. The rearrangement joins TRBV2 to TRBJ1-6; D is undetermined. Germline V CDR1 and CDR2: SNHLY, FYNNEI. V lost 0 bases, J lost 4 bases, and 4 bases lay in between. The length of the CDR3 is 14 residues. The CDR3: CASSEARYNSPLHF. The CDR3 nucleotides read TGTGCCAGCAGTGAAGCCCGTTATAATTCACCCCTCCACTTT.